This record concerns one T cell receptor (beta chain) sequence. V lost 0 bases and J lost 0, with 9 bases in between. Looked up from germline, CDR1 is MNHEY and CDR2 is SMNVEV (reference sequence). This CDR3 comprises 15 residues. These data originate in a study of blood T cell repertoires in COVID-19. Authors' analysis steps: The assay estimated nucleated cells by amplifying reference gene primers. Data came from immunoSEQ multiplex PCR; TCRdb stores just in-frame clones and leaves some out. D and trimming were read from the DNA, whereas the V and J calls and clone size are those reported in that table. The sample consists of tens of thousands of clones, around 84% of them appearing once.

The TCR sequence derives from a man aged 50 to 59 with acute or convalescent COVID-19. Sequencing input: peripheral blood. This chain joins TRBV27 and TRBJ2-7; possible D gene TRBD2, 6 bases. CDR3 loop: CASSLSWDSSYEQYF. CDR3 nucleotide sequence: TGTGCCAGCAGTTTATCTTGGGACTCCTCCTACGAGCAGTACTTC.